Below are 17 T cell receptor beta chains sequenced from a single sample in a study of T cell repertoires in cytomegalovirus infection. TCRdb called the reads again in MiXCR, with one record for every CDR3 protein. Of approximately 250,000 distinct CDR3 sequences listed, approximately 22% are singletons. The source material was CD8+ T cells from PBMCs. Source of these receptors: a human donor in good health (CMV status not recorded). Some clones in this sample may be carry-over from other donors' samples.

This clonotype appeared a few times. V gene TRBV9 combines with J gene TRBJ1-5; maybe TRBD1 (6 bases). V lost 3 bases and J lost 0, with 10 bases in between. The germline CDR1 and CDR2 sequences are SGDLS and YYNGEE. The length of the CDR3 is 15 residues. The DNA for the CDR3 is TGTGCCAGCAGCGCTGGGGGGCATAGCAATCAGCCCCAGCATTTT. Protein: CASSAGGHSNQPQHF.

This clonotype has at least ten counts. The rearrangement links TRBV4-1 to TRBJ2-1; a possible D gene is TRBD2 (5 bases). The CDR3 extends over 15 amino acids. V lost 1 base to trimming and J lost 9 bases, with 16 bases between them. CDR1 is MGHRA and CDR2 is YSYEKL in the germline V gene. CDR3 amino acids: CASSQASPTRGEQFF. CDR3 nucleotides: TGCGCCAGCAGCCAAGCAAGCCCAACCCGGGGTGAGCAGTTCTTC.

V usage is TRBV12-5 and J usage is TRBJ2-1; 9 positions match TRBD1. CDR1 and CDR2 from the germline V gene are LGHNT and FRNRAP. This CDR3 contains 15 residues. The ends lost 6 bases at V and 6 bases at J; junction bases unmatched: 9. The CDR3: CASGPDRGAPNEQFF. CDR3 bases: TGTGCTAGTGGCCCGGACAGGGGAGCCCCCAATGAGCAGTTCTTC.

The chain recombines TRBV6-5 with TRBJ2-3; TRBD2 matches at 8 bases. The CDR3 extends over 15 amino acids. The ends lost 5 bases at V and 6 bases at J; junction bases unmatched: 10. Germline V gene data show CDR1 as MNHEY and CDR2 as SVGAGI. The CDR3: CASSRGGMNTDTQYF. The CDR3 region has the DNA TGTGCCAGCAGTCGGGGGGGGATGAACACGGATACGCAGTATTTT.

This clonotype was seen many times. The genes are TRBV2 and TRBJ1-5; D is undetermined. The germline gives CDR1 SNHLY, CDR2 FYNNEI. The length of the CDR3 is 15 residues. Trimming cost V 2 bases and J 3 bases, with 11 bases left between them. The CDR3 DNA follows: TGTGCCAGCAGTGAATCTAGAGGGTACAATCAGCCCCAGCATTTT. Protein product: CASSESRGYNQPQHF.

The chain uses TRBV5-4 and TRBJ2-1; 8 bases fit TRBD2. From germline, CDR1 is SGHNT and CDR2 YYREEE (reference sequence). CDR3 length: 15 amino acids. The V segment lost 6 bases and the J segment 5 bases; nucleotides outside the gene matches: 10. The CDR3 region is CASTVSLAGNNEQFF. The CDR3 nucleotides are TGTGCCAGCACCGTCAGCTTAGCGGGGAACAATGAGCAGTTCTTC.

A few counts support this clonotype. The chain links TRBV12-5 to TRBJ1-1; 10 bases match TRBD1. After removal of 5 bases from V and 3 bases from J, the junction contained 6 bases not matched to a gene. This CDR3 has 15 residues. Germline V gives CDR1 LGHNT, CDR2 FRNRAP. The CDR3 reads CASGPGQGVYTEAFF. The CDR3 nucleotides read TGTGCTAGTGGTCCCGGACAGGGGGTATACACTGAAGCTTTCTTT.

This chain connects TRBV28 to TRBJ2-5; no clear D gene. CDR1 and CDR2 (germline): MDHEN, SYDVKM. V dropped 4 bases and J dropped 5 bases, with 14 bases sitting between them. This CDR3 contains 14 residues. CDR3 nucleotide sequence: TGTGCCAGCAGTTCCCCCAGTGGAATGGAGACCCAGTACTTC. Its protein product is CASSSPSGMETQYF.

CDR3 protein: CASTPGTESNSPLHF. The CDR3 nucleotides are TGTGCCAGCACACCCGGGACCGAGTCGAATTCACCCCTCCACTTT. The rearrangement links TRBV25-1 to TRBJ1-6; tentatively, D is TRBD1 (5 bases). Germline loops: CDR1 MGHDK, CDR2 SYGVNS. Deletions cut 7 bases from V and 7 bases from J, with 17 bases between. The CDR3 is 15 amino acids.

The V call is TRBV2, the J call TRBJ1-1; D unclear. The ends were cut back, 1 base at V and 3 bases at J, with 6 bases in the middle. Germline CDR1 is SNHLY and CDR2 is FYNNEI. This CDR3 spans 13 amino acids. CDR3 sequence reads: CASSEGLHTEAFF. In DNA, the CDR3 is TGTGCCAGCAGTGAAGGCCTCCACACTGAAGCTTTCTTT. The full variable domain, with the rest looked up from reference TRBV2 and TRBJ1-1, is EPEVTQTPSHQVTQMGQEVILRCVPISNHLYFYWYRQILGQKVEFLVSFYNNEISEKSEIFDDQFSVERPDGSNFTLKIRSTKLEDSAMYFCASSEGLHTEAFFGQGTRLTVV.

This chain connects TRBV28 to TRBJ1-1; maybe TRBD1 (5 bases). Germline loops: CDR1 MDHEN, CDR2 SYDVKM. V was cut by 4 bases and J by 6 bases, with 12 bases left in between. This CDR3 spans 13 amino acids. The CDR3 nucleotides are TGTGCCAGCAGTTCCCGGGGCCGCGCTGAAGCTTTCTTT. Translated, it gives CASSSRGRAEAFF.

The chain has TRBV4-1 and TRBJ1-1, with 7 bases that match TRBD1. This CDR3 region has 15 residues. Unmatched junction bases numbered 6, after V lost 5 bases and J lost 0 bases. CDR1 is MGHRA, CDR2 YSYEKL, per germline. The CDR3 is CASSKPGQLNTEAFF. In nucleotides, the CDR3 is TGCGCCAGCAGCAAGCCGGGACAGTTGAACACTGAAGCTTTCTTT.

This clonotype was seen only a few times. V is TRBV7-6 and J is TRBJ2-5, with D perhaps matching TRBD2 (6 bases). CDR3 length: 16 residues. Trimming removed 1 base from V and 0 bases from J, with 12 bases in between. Germline CDR1 and CDR2: SGHVS and FNYEAQ. CDR3 DNA sequence: TGTGCCAGCAGCTTAGTAGGAGGGGTGGACCAAGAGACCCAGTACTTC. It is translated as CASSLVGGVDQETQYF.

The chain is built from TRBV29-1 and TRBJ2-5; no firm D call. CDR1 is SQVTM, CDR2 ANQGSEA, per germline. The CDR3 is made up of 10 amino acids. V gave up 3 bases and J gave up 5 bases, with 4 bases separating them. The CDR3 DNA is TGCAGCGTTGAGGGGGAGACCCAGTACTTC. This codes for CSVEGETQYF.

This clonotype was picked up many times. The rearrangement links TRBV27 to TRBJ1-6; D unresolved. Germline V gene sequence: CDR1 MNHEY, CDR2 SMNVEV (reference sequence). Between the trimmed V and J ends, which lost 6 bases and 5 bases, there was a span of 14 bases. The CDR3 length is 15 residues. CDR3 DNA: TGTGCCAGCAGCCGGGAGGGATTTGATAATTCACCCCTCCACTTT. It is translated as CASSREGFDNSPLHF.

The chain uses TRBV6-2 or TRBV6-3 and TRBJ2-2; no reliable D call. Trimming took off 1 base at V and 4 bases at J, with 7 bases between the two ends. Germline CDR1 MNHEY, CDR2 SVGEGT. CDR3 length: 14 residues. For the CDR3, the DNA is TGTGCCAGCAGTTACTTGGCAGCCACCGGGGAGCTGTTTTTT. Translating it yields CASSYLAATGELFF.

The chain uses TRBV7-8 and TRBJ2-1, with 11 bases that match TRBD2. V was pared by 6 bases and J by 3 bases, with 4 bases of the junction left unmatched. The CDR3 loop spans 15 amino acids. Germline V gene sequence: CDR1 SGHVS, CDR2 FQNEAQ. The CDR3 sequence is CASRNSGGDYNEQFF. CDR3 DNA sequence: TGTGCCAGCAGAAATAGCGGGGGGGACTACAATGAGCAGTTCTTC.